Following are 19 T cell receptor beta chains from one sample sequenced in a study of cytomegalovirus exposure and HLA in healthy donors. The study ran its PCR with 60 Vbeta and 13 Jbeta primers. This table comes from immunoSEQ multiplex PCR, and its TCRdb copy is limited to in-frame clones, with some not included. In the table there are about 140,000 clones, around 78% of which are singletons. Sequencing used PBMCs. The receptors were sampled from a woman younger than 35 in good health and CMV-seropositive.

The V and J genes are TRBV5-6 and TRBJ2-1; D possibly corresponds to TRBD1 (6 bases). This CDR3 region has 11 residues. Trimming cost V 3 bases and J 15 bases, with 13 bases left between them. Germline lookup yields CDR1 SGHDT and CDR2 YYEEEE. CDR3 in DNA: TGTGCCAGCAGCTCCCGACAGGTTCGGTTCTTC. Translation: CASSSRQVRFF.

The V call is TRBV5-1, the J call TRBJ1-2; D unresolved. V was clipped by 0 bases and J by 0 bases, with 18 bases between them. The V gene's germline CDR1 is SGHRS and CDR2 YFSETQ. The CDR3 loop spans 18 amino acids. The DNA of the CDR3 is TGCGCCAGCAGCTTGGTGGCTGGTAGCCAAAAGACTAACTATGGCTACACCTTC. Translation: CASSLVAGSQKTNYGYTF.

This clone appeared a single time. The chain combines TRBV30 with TRBJ2-1; D gene unclear. Germline V gene lookup returns CDR1 GTSNPN and CDR2 SVGIG (reference sequence). The V end was cut by 7 bases, the J end by 0 bases, with 19 bases between. This CDR3 region has 16 residues. The CDR3 DNA is TGTGCCTCTCACTCCCCGACTGCAAGCTCCTACAATGAGCAGTTCTTC. Translated: CASHSPTASSYNEQFF.

This clone was detected a few times. J is TRBJ2-5 and V is TRBV19; 14 positions agree with TRBD2. Germline values: CDR1 LNHDA, CDR2 SQIVND (reference sequence). The V segment lost 4 bases and the J segment 1 base; nucleotides outside the gene matches: 11. This CDR3 has 19 residues. The CDR3 nucleotides read TGTGCCAGTAGTAAAAGAAGACTAGCGGGGGGGCCCGGCCAAGAGACCCAGTACTTC. Protein: CASSKRRLAGGPGQETQYF.

V and J are TRBV10-3 and TRBJ1-1; 7 nucleotides align to TRBD1. V was clipped by 6 bases and J by 1 base; unmatched bases: 5. The CDR3 sequence is 14 residues long. Germline V gene sequence: CDR1 ENHRY, CDR2 SYGVKD. The CDR3 reads CAISLGQKNTEAFF. The CDR3 nucleotides read TGTGCCATCAGCCTGGGACAGAAGAACACTGAAGCTTTCTTT.

This chain joins TRBV6-1 and TRBJ1-3; D unresolved. Germline lookup yields CDR1 MNHNS and CDR2 SASEGT. Trimming took off 2 bases at V and 0 bases at J, with 5 bases between the two ends. CDR3 length: 14 amino acids. CDR3 sequence (DNA): TGTGCCAGCAGTGAAAGCTACTCTGGAAACACCATATATTTT. Its protein product is CASSESYSGNTIYF.

The CDR3 loop reads CASRTSGGASSYNEQFF. Written as DNA, the CDR3 is TGCGCCAGCAGGACTAGCGGGGGGGCCAGCTCCTACAATGAGCAGTTCTTC. The rearrangement joins TRBV5-1 to TRBJ2-1, with 14 bases that match TRBD2. The germline V gene has CDR1 SGHRS and CDR2 YFSETQ. CDR3 length: 17 amino acids. The ends lost 5 bases at V and 0 bases at J; junction bases unmatched: 4.

The genes are TRBV15 and TRBJ2-3; TRBD2 matches at 10 bases. The germline CDR1 and CDR2 sequences are LNHNV and YYDKDF (reference sequence). Unmatched junction bases numbered 5, after V lost 8 bases and J lost 0 bases. This CDR3 is 15 amino acids long. This CDR3 reads CATGLAAPSTDTQYF. The CDR3 DNA reads TGTGCCACCGGACTAGCGGCTCCTAGCACAGATACGCAGTATTTT.

This sequence joins TRBV5-1 and TRBJ2-7; possible D gene TRBD2, 7 bases. With 0 bases removed from V and 2 bases from J, the gap between germline ends came to 9 bases. CDR3 length: 14 amino acids. Germline lookup yields CDR1 SGHRS and CDR2 YFSETQ. The CDR3 spells CASSLGGGPYEQYF. In nucleotides, the CDR3 is TGCGCCAGCAGCTTGGGGGGGGGCCCCTACGAGCAGTACTTC.

Written as DNA, the CDR3 is TGTGCCAGCAGACAGGGGTTTAGCTATGGCTACACCTTC. It encodes CASRQGFSYGYTF. V and J are TRBV6-5 and TRBJ1-2; 7 nucleotides agree with TRBD1. J lost 4 bases, V lost 6 bases, and 5 bases had no gene match. Germline CDR1 is MNHEY and CDR2 is SVGAGI. The CDR3 extends over 13 amino acids.

This chain joins TRBV10-3 and TRBJ2-1; the D gene is possibly TRBD2 (7 bases). This CDR3 contains 14 residues. Trimming stripped 2 bases from V and 8 bases from J, with 13 bases between. The germline gives CDR1 ENHRY, CDR2 SYGVKD. The CDR3 nucleotides read TGTGCCATCAGTGAGCGGGGGGCGCGCGATGAGCAGTTCTTC. It encodes CAISERGARDEQFF.

V is TRBV6-4 and J is TRBJ1-1; 7 bases match TRBD1. Per germline, CDR1 MRHNA and CDR2 SNTAGT. There are 14 residues in the CDR3. V was pared by 4 bases and J by 4 bases, with 6 bases of the junction left unmatched. CDR3: CASSATGSPTEAFF. The CDR3 DNA follows: TGTGCCAGCAGTGCGACAGGGTCCCCCACTGAAGCTTTCTTT.

The chain recombines TRBV19 with TRBJ2-2, with TRBD1 matching over 7 bases. CDR1 LNHDA and CDR2 SQIVND come from the germline V gene (reference sequence). The J segment lost 1 base and the V segment lost 5 bases, leaving 4 bases of the junction unmatched. The CDR3 covers 15 residues. The CDR3 DNA follows: TGTGCCAGTAGTTTGAGACAGGGGAACACCGGGGAGCTGTTTTTT. This translates into CASSLRQGNTGELFF.

The CDR3 reads CASSLQTNEKLFF. For the CDR3, the DNA is TGTGCCAGCAGCTTACAGACTAATGAAAAACTGTTTTTT. The chain employs TRBV5-4 and TRBJ1-4, with unresolved D. Trimming took 2 bases from V and 2 from J, leaving 4 bases between them. This CDR3 contains 13 residues. Germline V gene sequence: CDR1 SGHNT, CDR2 YYREEE (reference sequence).

The rearrangement links TRBV11-2 to TRBJ1-1; D uncertain. The CDR3 is 15 residues long. Germline V gene sequence: CDR1 SGHAT, CDR2 FQNNGV. Between the trimmed V and J ends, which lost 1 base and 1 base, there was a span of 10 bases. The CDR3 is CASSLVGLGNTEAFF. In nucleotides, the CDR3 is TGTGCCAGCAGCTTAGTTGGGCTCGGGAACACTGAAGCTTTCTTT.

The genes are TRBV4-3 and TRBJ1-2; TRBD1 is a possible D gene (6 bases). V shed 4 bases and J shed 2 bases, with 17 bases lying between them. Germline CDR1 is LGHNA and CDR2 is YSLEER. The length of the CDR3 is 16 residues. The CDR3 DNA sequence: TGCGCCAGCAGCCGAAATCTCCGGACAGCGAACTATGGCTACACCTTC. Its protein is CASSRNLRTANYGYTF.

This clone has a handful of counts. This chain links TRBV28 with TRBJ2-5, with 8 bases fitting TRBD2. From germline, CDR1 is MDHEN and CDR2 SYDVKM. This CDR3 has 16 residues. With 1 base clipped from V and 0 bases from J, the junction kept 4 bases outside the gene matches. The CDR3 bases are TGTGCCAGCAGTTTATCGGGGGGGGCGTACCAAGAGACCCAGTACTTC. It translates to CASSLSGGAYQETQYF. Full variable domain (missing parts from reference TRBV28 and TRBJ2-5): DVKVTQSSRYLVKRTGEKVFLECVQDMDHENMFWYRQDPGLGLRLIYFSYDVKMKEKGDIPEGYSVSREKKERFSLILESASTNQTSMYLCASSLSGGAYQETQYFGPGTRLLVL.

The chain links TRBV7-2 to TRBJ1-5, with D perhaps matching TRBD1 (6 bases). The CDR3 runs 13 residues. Germline assignment: CDR1 SGHTA and CDR2 FQGNSA. The V gene lost 5 bases and the J gene lost 7 bases, with 12 bases spanning the gap. CDR3 bases: TGTGCCAGCAGCGGGCAGGGGAGCCAGCCCCAGCATTTT. It is translated as CASSGQGSQPQHF.

V and J are TRBV5-1 and TRBJ2-1; 14 bases are shared with TRBD2. Germline CDR1 reads SGHRS; CDR2 reads YFSETQ. V lost 4 bases, J lost 8 bases, and 8 bases stayed unmatched. The CDR3 loop spans 16 amino acids. This CDR3 reads CASSTPTSGGAYEQFF. DNA of the CDR3: TGCGCCAGCAGCACTCCGACTAGCGGGGGGGCTTATGAGCAGTTCTTC.